This passage covers 3 T cell receptor beta chains from one sample sequenced in a study of human T cells and chemical hapten exposure. MiXCR was run by TCRdb on the RACE reads, yielding one entry per CDR3 protein. The sample holds approximately 350,000 distinct CDR3 sequences, 6% to 8.5% seen once. Regarding time point: patch test 1, 2 weeks after DPC sensitization. Treatment described: therapeutic diphenylcyclopropenone sensitization with weekly scalp DPC. Sequences were derived from whole blood, sampled in connection with sensitization to the hapten diphenylcyclopropenone (DPC). These receptors came from a woman aged 18-35 years with alopecia areata. Some clones in this sample may be carry-over from other donors' samples.

The sample holds a few counts of this clonotype. This chain uses TRBV29-1 with TRBJ2-3; 16 bases align to TRBD2. The CDR3 contains 17 residues. Germline values: CDR1 SQVTM, CDR2 ANQGSEA. V dropped 7 bases and J dropped 0; count of bases not matched to a gene: 7. The CDR3 region has the DNA TGCAGCGCCGGAGGGACTAGCGGGGGGGAGAGCACAGATACGCAGTATTTT. This codes for CSAGGTSGGESTDTQYF.

V and J are TRBV2 and TRBJ1-2; D not certain. Germline V gives CDR1 SNHLY, CDR2 FYNNEI. The CDR3 has 12 amino acids. Between the trimmed V and J ends, which lost 7 bases and 0 bases, there was a span of 6 bases. The CDR3 protein is CASTASNYGYTF. The CDR3 DNA reads as TGTGCCAGCACTGCCTCTAACTATGGCTACACCTTC.

The V gene is TRBV20-1, the J gene TRBJ2-3; D is unclear. The CDR3 has 12 amino acids. V was cut by 5 bases and J by 2 bases, with 8 bases left in between. The germline V gene has CDR1 DFQATT and CDR2 SNEGSKA (reference sequence). DNA of the CDR3: TGCAGTGCTGAACCTCCCACAGATACGCAGTATTTT. Amino acids: CSAEPPTDTQYF.